This section outlines one T cell receptor beta chain sequence together with its context. The entry originates in a study of blood T cell repertoires in COVID-19. Study context: Spain, Italy and the United States supplied samples that represented acute and convalescent COVID-19.

The Seattle site enrolled patients during active infection and followed them longitudinally. TCRdb's table, derived via immunoSEQ multiplex PCR, lists solely in-frame clones and lacks some. The table includes over 200,000 clones, 75% to 85% detected once. The V gene end was trimmed by 5 bases and the J gene end by 5 bases; junction bases not matched to a gene: 7. CDR3 length: 14 residues. CDR1 and CDR2 from the germline V gene are KGHSH and LQKENI. Sequenced material: peripheral blood. The chain carries TRBV18 and TRBJ1-1, with 8 positions matching TRBD1. This receptor was obtained from a woman in her twenties or thirties with COVID-19, enrolled during active disease. The chain's CDR3 is CASSAGGFGTEAFF. The CDR3 nucleotides read TGTGCCAGCTCAGCAGGGGGCTTTGGGACTGAAGCTTTCTTT.